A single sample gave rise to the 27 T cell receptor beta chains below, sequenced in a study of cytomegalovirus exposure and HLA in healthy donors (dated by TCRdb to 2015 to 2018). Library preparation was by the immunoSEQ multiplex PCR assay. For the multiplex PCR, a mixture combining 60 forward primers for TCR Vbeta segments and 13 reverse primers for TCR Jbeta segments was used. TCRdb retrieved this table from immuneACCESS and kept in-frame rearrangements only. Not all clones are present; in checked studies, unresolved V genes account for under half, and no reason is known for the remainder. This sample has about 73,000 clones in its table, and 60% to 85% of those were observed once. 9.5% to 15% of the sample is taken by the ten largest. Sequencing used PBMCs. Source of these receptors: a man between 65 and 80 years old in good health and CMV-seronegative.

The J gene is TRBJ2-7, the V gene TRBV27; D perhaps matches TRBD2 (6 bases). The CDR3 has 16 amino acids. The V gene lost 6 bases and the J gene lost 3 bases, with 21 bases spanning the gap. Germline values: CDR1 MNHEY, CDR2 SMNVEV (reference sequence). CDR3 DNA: TGTGCCAGCAGCCCTAACACCGGGACTTTATACTACGAGCAGTACTTC. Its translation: CASSPNTGTLYYEQYF.

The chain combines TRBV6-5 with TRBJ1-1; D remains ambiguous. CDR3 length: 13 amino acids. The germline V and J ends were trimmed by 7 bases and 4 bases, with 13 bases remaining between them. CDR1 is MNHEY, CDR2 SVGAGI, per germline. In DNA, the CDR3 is TGTGCCAGCATGACCGCGGTGGGCACTGAAGCTTTCTTT. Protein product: CASMTAVGTEAFF.

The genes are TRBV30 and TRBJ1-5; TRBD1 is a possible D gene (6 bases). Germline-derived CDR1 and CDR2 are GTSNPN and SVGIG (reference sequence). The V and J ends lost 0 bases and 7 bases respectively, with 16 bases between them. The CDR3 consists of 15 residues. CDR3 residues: CAWSVLRGAGQPQHF. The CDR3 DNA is TGTGCCTGGAGTGTACTACGGGGGGCCGGCCAGCCCCAGCATTTT.

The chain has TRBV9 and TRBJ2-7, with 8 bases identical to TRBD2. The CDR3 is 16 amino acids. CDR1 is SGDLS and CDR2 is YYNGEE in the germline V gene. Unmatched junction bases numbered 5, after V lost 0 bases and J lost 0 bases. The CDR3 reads CASSVGSGSISYEQYF. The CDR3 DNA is TGTGCCAGCAGCGTAGGGAGCGGGAGTATCTCCTACGAGCAGTACTTC.

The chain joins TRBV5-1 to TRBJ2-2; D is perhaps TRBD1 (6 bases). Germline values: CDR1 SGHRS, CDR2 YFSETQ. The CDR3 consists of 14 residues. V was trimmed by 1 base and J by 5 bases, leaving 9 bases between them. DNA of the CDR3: TGCGCCAGCAGCTTGCGAGGGGGAACCGGGGAGCTGTTTTTT. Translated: CASSLRGGTGELFF.

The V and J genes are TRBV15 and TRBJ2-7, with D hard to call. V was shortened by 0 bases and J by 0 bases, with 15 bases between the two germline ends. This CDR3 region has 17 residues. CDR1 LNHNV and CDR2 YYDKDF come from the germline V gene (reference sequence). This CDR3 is CATSRESVKESSYEQYF. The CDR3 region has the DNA TGTGCCACCAGCAGAGAATCGGTTAAGGAGAGCTCCTACGAGCAGTACTTC.

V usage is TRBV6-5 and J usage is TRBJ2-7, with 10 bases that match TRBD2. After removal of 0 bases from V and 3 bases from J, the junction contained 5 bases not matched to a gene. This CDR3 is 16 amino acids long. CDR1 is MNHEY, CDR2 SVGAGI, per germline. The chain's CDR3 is CASSYSIAGGYYEQYF. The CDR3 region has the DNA TGTGCCAGCAGTTACTCGATAGCGGGGGGATACTACGAGCAGTACTTC.

In DNA form, the CDR3 reads TGTGCCAGCCGGGTGGGCTCTGGAAACACCATATATTTT. Translated: CASRVGSGNTIYF. The chain employs TRBV7-2 and TRBJ1-3, with D unclear. From germline, CDR1 is SGHTA and CDR2 FQGNSA. The V gene lost 8 bases and the J gene lost 0 bases, with 8 bases spanning the gap. This CDR3 is 13 amino acids long.

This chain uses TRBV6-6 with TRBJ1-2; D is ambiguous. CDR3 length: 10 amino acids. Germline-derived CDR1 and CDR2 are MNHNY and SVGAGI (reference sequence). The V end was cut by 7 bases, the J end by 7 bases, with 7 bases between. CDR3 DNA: TGTGCCAGCACGGGAGCTGGCTACACCTTC. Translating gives CASTGAGYTF.

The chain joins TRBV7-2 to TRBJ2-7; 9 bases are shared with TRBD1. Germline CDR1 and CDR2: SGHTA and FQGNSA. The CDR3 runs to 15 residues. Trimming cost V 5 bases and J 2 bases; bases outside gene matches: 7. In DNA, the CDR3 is TGTGCCAGCAGCACCTACAGGGGGCCCCCCTACGAGCAGTACTTC. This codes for CASSTYRGPPYEQYF. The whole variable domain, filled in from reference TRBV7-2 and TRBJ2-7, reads GAGVSQSPSNKVTEKGKDVELRCDPISGHTALYWYRQSLGQGLEFLIYFQGNSAPDKSGLPSDRFSAERTGGSVSTLTIQRTQQEDSAVYLCASSTYRGPPYEQYFGPGTRLTVT.

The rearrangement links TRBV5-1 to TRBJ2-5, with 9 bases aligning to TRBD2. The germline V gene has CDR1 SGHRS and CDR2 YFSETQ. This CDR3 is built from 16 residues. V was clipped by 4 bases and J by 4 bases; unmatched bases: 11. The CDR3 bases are TGCGCCAGCAGCAATATCGGGCGGGAGGGCCGAGAGACCCAGTACTTC. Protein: CASSNIGREGRETQYF.

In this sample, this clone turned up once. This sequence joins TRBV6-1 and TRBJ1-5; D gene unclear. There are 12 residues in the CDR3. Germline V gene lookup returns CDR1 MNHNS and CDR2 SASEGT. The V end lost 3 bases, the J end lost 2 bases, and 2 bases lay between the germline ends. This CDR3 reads CASSDGNQPQHF. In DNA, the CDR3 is TGTGCCAGCAGTGACGGCAATCAGCCCCAGCATTTT.

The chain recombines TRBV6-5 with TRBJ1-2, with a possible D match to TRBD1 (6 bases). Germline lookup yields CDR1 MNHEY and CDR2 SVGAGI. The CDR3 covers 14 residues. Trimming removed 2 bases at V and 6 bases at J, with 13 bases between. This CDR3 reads CASSYTGTNDGYTF. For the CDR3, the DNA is TGTGCCAGCAGTTACACAGGGACAAATGATGGCTACACCTTC.

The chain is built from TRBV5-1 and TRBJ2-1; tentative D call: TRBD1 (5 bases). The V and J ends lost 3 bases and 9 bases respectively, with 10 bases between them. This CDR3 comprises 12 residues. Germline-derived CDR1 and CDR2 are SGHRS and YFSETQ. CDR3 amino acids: CASSSQGGEQFF. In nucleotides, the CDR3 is TGCGCCAGCAGCTCTCAGGGTGGTGAGCAGTTCTTC. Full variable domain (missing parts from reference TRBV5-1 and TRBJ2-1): KAGVTQTPRYLIKTRGQQVTLSCSPISGHRSVSWYQQTPGQGLQFLFEYFSETQRNKGNFPGRFSGRQFSNSRSEMNVSTLELGDSALYLCASSSQGGEQFFGPGTRLTVL.

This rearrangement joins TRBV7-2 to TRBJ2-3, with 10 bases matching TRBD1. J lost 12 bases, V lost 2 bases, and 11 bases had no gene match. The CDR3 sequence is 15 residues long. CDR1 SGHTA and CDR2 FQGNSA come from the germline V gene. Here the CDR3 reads CASSLTSDRGPSQYF. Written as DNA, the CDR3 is TGTGCCAGCAGCTTAACATCCGACAGGGGGCCGTCCCAGTATTTT.

CDR3 loop: CASNRTDKGDSPLHF. DNA for the CDR3: TGTGCCAGCAACCGAACGGACAAGGGGGATTCACCCCTCCACTTT. The chain employs TRBV6-5 and TRBJ1-6; perhaps TRBD1 as D (6 bases). Trimming cost V 7 bases and J 8 bases, with 18 bases left between them. Germline values: CDR1 MNHEY, CDR2 SVGAGI. The CDR3 spans 15 residues.

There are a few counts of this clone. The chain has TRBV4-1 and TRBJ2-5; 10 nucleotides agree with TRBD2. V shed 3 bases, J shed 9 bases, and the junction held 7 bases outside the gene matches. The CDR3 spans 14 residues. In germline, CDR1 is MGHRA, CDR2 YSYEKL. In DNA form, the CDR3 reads TGCGCCAGCAGCCAGGGACTAGCGCGATGTTCCCAGTACTTC. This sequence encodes CASSQGLARCSQYF.

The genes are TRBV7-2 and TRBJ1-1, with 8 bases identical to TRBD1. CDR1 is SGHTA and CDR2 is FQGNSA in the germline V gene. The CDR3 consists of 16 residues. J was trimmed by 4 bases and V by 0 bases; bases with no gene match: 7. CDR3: CASSLAPPGGVTEAFF. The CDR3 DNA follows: TGTGCCAGCAGCTTAGCACCCCCAGGGGGCGTCACTGAAGCTTTCTTT.

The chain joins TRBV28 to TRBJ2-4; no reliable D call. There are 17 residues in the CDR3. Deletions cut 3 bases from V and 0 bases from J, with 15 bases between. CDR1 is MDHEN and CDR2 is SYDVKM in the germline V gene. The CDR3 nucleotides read TGTGCCAGCAGTTTTTCTACAGAGTACTTAGCCAAAAACATTCAGTACTTC. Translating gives CASSFSTEYLAKNIQYF.

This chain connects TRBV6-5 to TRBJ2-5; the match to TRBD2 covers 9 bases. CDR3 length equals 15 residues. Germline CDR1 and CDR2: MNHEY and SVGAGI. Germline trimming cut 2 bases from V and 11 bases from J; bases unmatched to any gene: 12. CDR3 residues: CASSYIRAGGWEQYF. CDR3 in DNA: TGTGCCAGCAGTTACATTCGAGCGGGAGGCTGGGAGCAGTACTTC.

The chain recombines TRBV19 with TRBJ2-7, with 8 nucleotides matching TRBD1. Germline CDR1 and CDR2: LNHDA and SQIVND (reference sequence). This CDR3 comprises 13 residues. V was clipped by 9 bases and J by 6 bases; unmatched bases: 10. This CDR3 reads CASSQGGPAEQYF. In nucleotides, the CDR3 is TGTGCCAGCTCACAGGGGGGACCTGCCGAGCAGTACTTC.

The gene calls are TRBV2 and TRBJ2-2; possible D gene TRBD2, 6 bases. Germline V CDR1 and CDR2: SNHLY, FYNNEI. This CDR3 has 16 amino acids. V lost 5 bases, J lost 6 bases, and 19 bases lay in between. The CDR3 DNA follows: TGTGCCAGCAGTCCGTGGCGGGGCCTAGAGGCCGGGGAGCTGTTTTTT. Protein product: CASSPWRGLEAGELFF.

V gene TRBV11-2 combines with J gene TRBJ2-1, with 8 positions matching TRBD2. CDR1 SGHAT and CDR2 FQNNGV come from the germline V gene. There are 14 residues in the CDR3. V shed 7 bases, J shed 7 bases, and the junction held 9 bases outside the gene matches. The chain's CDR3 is CASNRLAGVNEQFF. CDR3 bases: TGTGCCAGCAACCGCCTAGCGGGCGTGAATGAGCAGTTCTTC.

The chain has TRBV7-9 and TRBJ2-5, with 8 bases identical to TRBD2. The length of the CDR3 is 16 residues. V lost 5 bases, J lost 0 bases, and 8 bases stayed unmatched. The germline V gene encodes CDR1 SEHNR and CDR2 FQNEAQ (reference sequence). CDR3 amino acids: CASSPLAGQHQETQYF. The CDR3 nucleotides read TGTGCCAGCAGCCCATTAGCGGGACAACACCAAGAGACCCAGTACTTC.

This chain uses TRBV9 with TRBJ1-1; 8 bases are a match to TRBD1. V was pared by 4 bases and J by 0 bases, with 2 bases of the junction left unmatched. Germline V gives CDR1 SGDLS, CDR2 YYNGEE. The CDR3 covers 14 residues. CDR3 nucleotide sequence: TGTGCCAGCAGCCCAGGGGGCTTGAACACTGAAGCTTTCTTT. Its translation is CASSPGGLNTEAFF.

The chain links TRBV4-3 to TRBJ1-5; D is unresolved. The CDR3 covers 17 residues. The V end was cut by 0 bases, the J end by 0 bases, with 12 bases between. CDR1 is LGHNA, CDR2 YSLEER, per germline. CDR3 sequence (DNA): TGCGCCAGCAGCCAAGATTTGACGCGGTATAGCAATCAGCCCCAGCATTTT. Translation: CASSQDLTRYSNQPQHF.

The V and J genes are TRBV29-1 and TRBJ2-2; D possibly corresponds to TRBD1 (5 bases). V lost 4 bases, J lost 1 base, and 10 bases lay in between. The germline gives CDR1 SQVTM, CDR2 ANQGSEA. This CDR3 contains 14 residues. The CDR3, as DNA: TGCAGCGTTGTTGGACAACTGAACACCGGGGAGCTGTTTTTT. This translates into CSVVGQLNTGELFF.